These 26 T cell receptor beta chains came from one sample sequenced in a study of cytomegalovirus exposure and HLA in healthy donors. Profiled with immunoSEQ multiplex PCR; TCRdb holds only in-frame clones, not every one. This table holds roughly 200,000 clones, about 81% found once. The source material was PBMCs. The receptors come from a woman aged 25 to 39 in good health and CMV-seronegative.

The chain joins TRBV5-1 to TRBJ2-3; D possibly corresponds to TRBD1 (5 bases). V shed 4 bases and J shed 2 bases, with 17 bases lying between them. The CDR3 contains 16 residues. From germline, CDR1 is SGHRS and CDR2 YFSETQ. The CDR3 region is CASSPDGGAFTDTQYF. CDR3 coding DNA: TGCGCCAGCAGCCCCGACGGTGGGGCCTTCACAGATACGCAGTATTTT.

The V and J genes are TRBV2 and TRBJ2-3, with TRBD2 matching 7 bases. The CDR3 totals 14 residues. V shed 10 bases and J 3 bases; nucleotides not matched to a gene: 10. Germline-derived CDR1 and CDR2 are SNHLY and FYNNEI. In DNA, the CDR3 is TGTGCCATACCCCGGGGGGTAATAACAGATACGCAGTATTTT. This codes for CAIPRGVITDTQYF.

The J gene is TRBJ2-5, the V gene TRBV19; perhaps TRBD2 as D (5 bases). CDR1 and CDR2 (germline): LNHDA, SQIVND (reference sequence). The CDR3 has 15 residues. Trimming shortened V by 6 bases and J by 6 bases, and 20 bases separated the two germline ends. The CDR3 sequence: CASSTNREGLKTQYF. Here the CDR3 DNA reads TGTGCCAGTAGCACTAACCGCGAGGGCTTGAAGACCCAGTACTTC.

This chain connects TRBV12-5 to TRBJ1-4; the D is unclear. The V and J ends lost 5 bases and 4 bases respectively, with 20 bases between them. There are 17 residues in the CDR3. The germline V gene has CDR1 LGHNT and CDR2 FRNRAP. This chain's CDR3 is CASGRLGPRDGNEKLFF. The CDR3 bases are TGTGCTAGTGGTAGACTCGGGCCTCGGGATGGTAATGAAAAACTGTTTTTT. Supplemented by reference TRBV12-5 and TRBJ1-4, the full variable domain reads DARVTQTPRHKVTEMGQEVTMRCQPILGHNTVFWYRQTMMQGLELLAYFRNRAPLDDSGMPKDRFSAEMPDATLATLKIQPSEPRDSAVYFCASGRLGPRDGNEKLFFGSGTQLSVL.

The CDR3 DNA reads as TGCAGCGTTGACCTGGGGGGTGCCAAAAACATTCAGTACTTC. Translated, it gives CSVDLGGAKNIQYF. The gene calls are TRBV29-1 and TRBJ2-4, with TRBD2 as a possible D gene (6 bases). The CDR3 runs 14 residues. Germline V gene lookup returns CDR1 SQVTM and CDR2 ANQGSEA. Trimming removed 3 bases from V and 1 base from J, with 10 bases in between.

The V gene is TRBV19, the J gene TRBJ1-2; 7 bases fit TRBD1. Trimming cost V 5 bases and J 6 bases; bases outside gene matches: 12. There are 15 residues in the CDR3. Germline assignment: CDR1 LNHDA and CDR2 SQIVND (reference sequence). Here the CDR3 reads CASSSWTGMENGYTF. In DNA, the CDR3 is TGTGCCAGTAGTTCCTGGACAGGTATGGAAAATGGCTACACCTTC.

The V call is TRBV5-1, the J call TRBJ2-3, with D possibly being TRBD2 (7 bases). The germline V gene encodes CDR1 SGHRS and CDR2 YFSETQ. V was pared by 4 bases and J by 2 bases, with 20 bases between. This CDR3 region has 17 residues. CDR3 in DNA: TGCGCCAGCAGCCCCGGAGGGGGGGGCGGTTTCACAGATACGCAGTATTTT. Translation gives CASSPGGGGGFTDTQYF.

The chain links TRBV5-5 to TRBJ2-7; TRBD1 matches at 7 bases. The germline gives CDR1 SGHKS, CDR2 YYEKEE (reference sequence). J lost 4 bases, V lost 0 bases, and 7 bases had no gene match. CDR3 length equals 15 residues. The CDR3, as DNA: TGTGCCAGCAGCTTGGCGACAGGGACAAGGTACGAGCAGTACTTC. As protein: CASSLATGTRYEQYF.

The rearrangement joins TRBV27 to TRBJ2-3, with D possibly matching TRBD2 (6 bases). The CDR3 runs to 15 residues. Germline V gene lookup returns CDR1 MNHEY and CDR2 SMNVEV (reference sequence). V gave up 6 bases and J gave up 4 bases, with 17 bases separating them. The CDR3 reads CASSPPVGEADTQYF. Here the CDR3 DNA reads TGTGCCAGCAGCCCTCCGGTGGGGGAGGCAGATACGCAGTATTTT.

V usage is TRBV28 and J usage is TRBJ2-5; D may be TRBD1 (6 bases). The CDR3 is made up of 18 amino acids. Trimming removed 4 bases from V and 3 bases from J, with 24 bases in between. The V gene's germline CDR1 is MDHEN and CDR2 SYDVKM. CDR3 sequence (DNA): TGTGCCAGCAGTTCATTTCCGGGACAAGGATATGGGAAAGAGACCCAGTACTTC. Its translation is CASSSFPGQGYGKETQYF.

The J gene is TRBJ1-2, the V gene TRBV7-9, with 9 bases matching TRBD1. CDR3 length: 14 residues. Germline V gene data show CDR1 as SEHNR and CDR2 as FQNEAQ (reference sequence). V shed 3 bases and J 6 bases; nucleotides not matched to a gene: 5. The CDR3 nucleotides are TGTGCCAGCAGCTTGATACAGGGGGCTGATGGCTACACCTTC. Protein product: CASSLIQGADGYTF.

This chain connects TRBV19 to TRBJ2-2, with 7 bases identical to TRBD1. The V gene's germline CDR1 is LNHDA and CDR2 SQIVND (reference sequence). Trimming took 4 bases from V and 4 from J; bases not matched to a gene: 6. The CDR3 length is 15 residues. CDR3 amino acids: CASSTGQRTTGELFF. The CDR3 nucleotides are TGTGCCAGTAGTACGGGACAGAGAACCACCGGGGAGCTGTTTTTT. The full variable domain, with the rest looked up from reference TRBV19 and TRBJ2-2, is DGGITQSPKYLFRKEGQNVTLSCEQNLNHDAMYWYRQDPGQGLRLIYYSQIVNDFQKGDIAEGYSVSREKKESFPLTVTSAQKNPTAFYLCASSTGQRTTGELFFGEGSRLTVL.

The genes are TRBV2 and TRBJ1-1; no definite D call. This CDR3 contains 14 residues. Trimming shortened V by 5 bases and J by 1 base, and 11 bases separated the two germline ends. Germline-derived CDR1 and CDR2 are SNHLY and FYNNEI. As DNA, the CDR3 is TGTGCCAGCAGTATCCACACAAAGAACACTGAAGCTTTCTTT. It is translated as CASSIHTKNTEAFF.

The rearrangement uses TRBV2 and TRBJ1-1; unclear D gene. V lost 8 bases and J 0 bases, leaving 10 bases between the germline ends. Germline V gene sequence: CDR1 SNHLY, CDR2 FYNNEI. The CDR3 totals 13 residues. CDR3 DNA sequence: TGTGCCAGCTACCAGGAAATGAACACTGAAGCTTTCTTT. Translated: CASYQEMNTEAFF.

V and J are TRBV10-3 and TRBJ2-7; 9 bases fit TRBD1. CDR3 length equals 14 residues. V lost 10 bases and J lost 1; bases outside the gene matches: 8. Germline CDR1 reads ENHRY; CDR2 reads SYGVKD. The DNA of the CDR3 is TGTGCCACCCTGAGGGACAGGGAATCCTACGAGCAGTACTTC. Its protein product is CATLRDRESYEQYF.

This chain connects TRBV9 to TRBJ2-2, with 7 nucleotides matching TRBD1. Germline V gene lookup returns CDR1 SGDLS and CDR2 YYNGEE. V was pared by 0 bases and J by 0 bases, with 2 bases of the junction left unmatched. This CDR3 contains 16 residues. CDR3 region: CASSVGDRANTGELFF. Written as DNA, the CDR3 is TGTGCCAGCAGCGTAGGGGACAGAGCGAACACCGGGGAGCTGTTTTTT.

The rearrangement joins TRBV6-6 to TRBJ1-5, with TRBD1 matching 7 bases. The trim removed 5 bases at V and 6 bases at J, leaving 10 bases unmatched. Germline-derived CDR1 and CDR2 are MNHNY and SVGAGI (reference sequence). This CDR3 spans 15 amino acids. The CDR3 coding sequence is TGTGCCAGCAGTCCTGACAGGGCCAGTGGTCAGCCCCAGCATTTT. Translated: CASSPDRASGQPQHF.

This clone was found once. V and J are TRBV14 and TRBJ1-1, with TRBD1 identical over 9 bases. The CDR3 contains 15 residues. J gave up 4 bases and V 0 bases, and 3 bases lay outside the gene matches. Germline CDR1 is SGHDN and CDR2 is FVKESK. DNA for the CDR3: TGTGCCAGCAGCCAAGAGGGACAGGGTCGCACTGAAGCTTTCTTT. Its protein is CASSQEGQGRTEAFF.

The rearrangement joins TRBV2 to TRBJ1-2, with a tentative D call TRBD1 (5 bases). This CDR3 has 12 amino acids. Germline CDR1 SNHLY, CDR2 FYNNEI. Deletions cut 5 bases from V and 8 bases from J, with 12 bases between. CDR3 amino acids: CASSQTGDGYTF. The CDR3 coding sequence is TGTGCCAGCAGTCAAACGGGGGACGGCTACACCTTC.

This chain joins TRBV28 and TRBJ1-1, with 8 bases aligning to TRBD1. V was clipped by 5 bases and J by 4 bases; unmatched bases: 6. The CDR3 covers 14 residues. Germline CDR1 and CDR2: MDHEN and SYDVKM. The CDR3 nucleotides read TGTGCCAGCAGTAGTTACAGGGGGGGCACTGAAGCTTTCTTT. It encodes CASSSYRGGTEAFF.

The gene calls are TRBV15 and TRBJ2-3; 10 nucleotides match TRBD1. The CDR3 has 17 residues. V shed 0 bases and J 4 bases; nucleotides not matched to a gene: 7. CDR1 and CDR2 (germline): LNHNV, YYDKDF (reference sequence). CDR3 bases: TGTGCCACCAGCAGAGAGGGGCCGGGACAGGGGCCAGATACGCAGTATTTT. This codes for CATSREGPGQGPDTQYF.

This chain links TRBV30 with TRBJ1-1; possibly TRBD1 for D (6 bases). Between the trimmed V and J ends, which lost 5 bases and 4 bases, there was a span of 17 bases. The germline V gene encodes CDR1 GTSNPN and CDR2 SVGIG (reference sequence). This CDR3 region has 14 residues. This CDR3 reads CAWQWGGLITEAFF. The CDR3 DNA is TGTGCCTGGCAGTGGGGGGGGCTGATCACTGAAGCTTTCTTT.

The rearrangement links TRBV7-9 to TRBJ1-3; D remains ambiguous. The CDR3 loop spans 15 amino acids. V lost 1 base and J 4 bases, leaving 11 bases between the germline ends. In germline, CDR1 is SEHNR, CDR2 FQNEAQ (reference sequence). CDR3 in DNA: TGTGCCAGCAGCTTAGTGCCAGACACCGGAAACACCATATATTTT. It yields the protein CASSLVPDTGNTIYF. The variable domain in full, with the rest retrieved from reference TRBV7-9 and TRBJ1-3, is DTGVSQNPRHKITKRGQNVTFRCDPISEHNRLYWYRQTLGQGPEFLTYFQNEAQLEKSRLLSDRFSAERPKGSFSTLEIQRTEQGDSAMYLCASSLVPDTGNTIYFGEGSWLTVV.

The rearrangement uses TRBV9 and TRBJ2-3; D may be TRBD1 (5 bases). From germline, CDR1 is SGDLS and CDR2 YYNGEE. The CDR3 covers 13 residues. The germline V and J ends were trimmed by 4 bases and 3 bases, with 9 bases remaining between them. The CDR3 sequence: CASSPQGTDTQYF. DNA for the CDR3: TGTGCCAGCAGCCCCCAGGGTACAGATACGCAGTATTTT.

This sequence joins TRBV10-3 and TRBJ1-4; the match to TRBD1 covers 7 bases. V lost 8 bases and J lost 3; bases outside the gene matches: 3. This CDR3 has 13 residues. Germline values: CDR1 ENHRY, CDR2 SYGVKD. The DNA for the CDR3 is TGTGCCATCGCCGGGACAGCTAATGAAAAACTGTTTTTT. Its protein product is CAIAGTANEKLFF.

The chain has TRBV7-6 and TRBJ1-4, with 10 bases aligning to TRBD1. V gave up 4 bases and J gave up 5 bases; unmatched junction bases: 4. CDR1 and CDR2 from the germline V gene are SGHVS and FNYEAQ. This CDR3 is built from 15 residues. CDR3 bases: TGTGCCAGCAGCTCAGTGGGACAGGGGAATGAAAAACTGTTTTTT. Protein: CASSSVGQGNEKLFF.